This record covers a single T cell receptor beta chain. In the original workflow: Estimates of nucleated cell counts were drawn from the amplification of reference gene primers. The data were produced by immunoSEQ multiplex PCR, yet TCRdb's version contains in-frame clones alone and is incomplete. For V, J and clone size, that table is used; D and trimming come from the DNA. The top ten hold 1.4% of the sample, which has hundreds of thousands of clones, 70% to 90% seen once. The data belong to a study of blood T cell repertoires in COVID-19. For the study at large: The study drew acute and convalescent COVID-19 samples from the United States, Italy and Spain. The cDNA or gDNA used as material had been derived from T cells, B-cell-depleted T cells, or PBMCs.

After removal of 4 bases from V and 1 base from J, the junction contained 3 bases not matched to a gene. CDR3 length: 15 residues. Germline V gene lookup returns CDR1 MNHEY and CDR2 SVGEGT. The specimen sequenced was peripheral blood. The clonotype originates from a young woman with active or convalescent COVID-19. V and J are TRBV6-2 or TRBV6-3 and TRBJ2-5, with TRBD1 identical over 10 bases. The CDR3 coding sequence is TGTGCCAGCAGTTTTAGGACAGGGGGCCAAGAGACCCAGTACTTC. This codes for CASSFRTGGQETQYF.